These T cell receptor beta chains were read from a single sample in a study of OX40 agonist ivuxolimab in advanced cancers. This table comes from immunoSEQ multiplex PCR, and its TCRdb copy is limited to in-frame clones, with some not included. The data contain around 60,000 clones, about nine tenths of them singletons. Source: CD4+ or CD8+ T cells sorted from blood, taken in a trial of the OX40 agonist ivuxolimab. Receptors were obtained from an adult with an advanced solid tumor such as melanoma, head and neck, liver or kidney cancer. CDR3s include the opening cysteine and the closing phenylalanine or tryptophan. A D gene is named only where the DNA matches it firmly. Rows may omit the clone size; those that give it use once, few, many or a size class.

CDR3 length	V gene	clone size	J gene	D gene	CDR3 protein	CDR3 DNA
10	TRBV7-9	.	TRBJ2-7	TRBD2	CASSPRGDHF	TGTGCCAGCAGCCCCCGGGGGGATCACTTC
12	TRBV29-1	.	TRBJ2-7	TRBD1	CSVWGQGYEQYF	TGCAGCGTTTGGGGACAGGGCTACGAGCAGTACTTC
13	TRBV2	.	TRBJ2-1	.	CASKGGPYNEQFF	TGTGCCAGCAAGGGCGGACCTTACAATGAGCAGTTCTTC
14	TRBV27	.	TRBJ2-1	.	CASSLTGLNNEQFF	TGTGCCAGCAGTTTAACCGGACTTAACAATGAGCAGTTCTTC
15	TRBV19	.	TRBJ2-1	.	CASSITSYSYNGQFF	TGTGCCAGTAGTATAACGAGTTACTCCTACAATGGGCAGTTCTTC
14	TRBV10-3	.	TRBJ1-2	TRBD1	CAISEPGTVYGYTF	TGTGCCATCAGTGAGCCCGGGACAGTCTATGGCTACACCTTC
14	TRBV27	.	TRBJ1-4	.	CASSPTSFNEKLFF	TGTGCCAGCAGTCCGACAAGCTTTAATGAAAAACTGTTTTTT
14	TRBV18	.	TRBJ2-7	TRBD1	CASSQGAISYEQYF	TGTGCCAGCTCACAGGGGGCTATCTCCTACGAGCAGTACTTC
12	TRBV4-1	.	TRBJ2-2	.	CASSQEPGELFF	TGCGCCAGCAGCCAAGAACCAGGGGAGCTGTTTTTT
14	TRBV28	.	TRBJ2-5	.	CASSLVGAEETQYF	TGTGCCAGCAGTTTGGTTGGGGCAGAAGAGACCCAGTACTTC
16	TRBV15	.	TRBJ1-2	.	CATSSAAGALIDGYTF	TGTGCCACCAGCTCGGCGGCTGGGGCCCTGATTGATGGCTACACCTTC
12	TRBV2	.	TRBJ2-5	TRBD1	CASRDRSETQYF	TGTGCCAGCAGGGACAGGTCAGAGACCCAGTACTTC
17	TRBV12-2	.	TRBJ1-4	.	CASRPLPPGPGREKLFF	TGTGCAAGTCGCCCCCTGCCTCCGGGTCCCGGTAGGGAAAAACTGTTTTTT
17	TRBV28	.	TRBJ2-7	TRBD2	CASSSGGDPDDYYEQYF	TGTGCCAGCAGTTCCGGGGGGGACCCGGACGACTACTACGAGCAGTACTTC
15	TRBV11-2	.	TRBJ2-5	.	CASSNLLGPGGTQYF	TGTGCCAGCAGCAATCTGTTAGGGCCAGGAGGGACCCAGTACTTC
17	TRBV28	.	TRBJ1-1	TRBD1	CASSLLQGAGWNTEAFF	TGTGCCAGCAGTCTCCTCCAGGGGGCAGGGTGGAACACTGAAGCTTTCTTT
13	TRBV7-2	.	TRBJ2-3	.	CASSLVTSDTQYF	TGTGCCAGCAGCTTAGTCACATCGGATACGCAGTATTTT
15	TRBV9	.	TRBJ2-5	TRBD1	CASSVQGQIQETQYF	TGTGCCAGCAGCGTACAGGGACAGATCCAAGAGACCCAGTACTTC
12	TRBV28	once	TRBJ1-2	.	CASKDPGDGYTF	TGTGCCAGCAAAGATCCGGGGGATGGCTACACCTTC
16	TRBV9	.	TRBJ2-2	.	CASSFRDLSYTGELFF	TGTGCCAGCAGCTTCCGGGACCTTTCTTACACCGGGGAGCTGTTTTTT
15	TRBV14	.	TRBJ1-2	.	CASSQELGDVNGYTF	TGTGCCAGCAGCCAAGAGCTGGGGGATGTAAATGGCTACACCTTC
16	TRBV28	.	TRBJ1-1	.	CASSLLLGRENTEAFF	TGTGCCAGCAGTTTACTGCTGGGCAGGGAGAACACTGAAGCTTTCTTT
14	TRBV29-1	.	TRBJ2-3	TRBD1	CSVDTTGEQDTQYF	TGCAGCGTTGACACGACAGGGGAACAAGATACGCAGTATTTT
10	TRBV20-1	.	TRBJ2-7	.	CSASNYEQYF	TGCAGTGCTAGTAACTACGAGCAGTACTTC
16	TRBV21-1	.	TRBJ1-5	.	CASCPYGGEVNQPQHF	TGTGCCAGCTGCCCCTATGGGGGGGAGGTAAATCAGCCCCAGCATTTT
14	TRBV5-1	.	TRBJ2-7	.	CASSLVPGTYEQYF	TGCGCCAGCAGCTTGGTCCCGGGCACCTACGAGCAGTACTTC
16	TRBV27	.	TRBJ2-3	.	CASSLQPAVSTDTQYF	TGTGCCAGCAGTTTACAACCGGCGGTAAGCACAGATACGCAGTATTTT
14	TRBV9	few	TRBJ2-2	.	CASSPYRQAGELFF	TGTGCCAGCAGCCCCTACAGACAGGCCGGGGAGCTGTTTTTT
14	TRBV10-3	.	TRBJ2-5	TRBD1	CAISTGQGAETQYF	TGTGCCATCAGTACTGGACAGGGGGCTGAGACCCAGTACTTC
12	TRBV27	.	TRBJ2-6	.	CASTSGANVLTF	TGTGCCAGTACCTCTGGGGCCAACGTCCTGACTTTC
15	TRBV25-1	.	TRBJ1-5	.	CASSPGTSGNQPQHF	TGTGCCAGCAGCCCCGGGACATCGGGCAATCAGCCCCAGCATTTT
17	TRBV6-1	.	TRBJ2-3	.	CAISESILLTSTDTQYF	TGTGCCATCAGTGAGTCGATTCTACTGACTAGCACAGATACGCAGTATTTT
18	TRBV27	.	TRBJ2-7	TRBD2	CASSLSIVGGRPSYEQYF	TGTGCCAGCAGTTTATCTATTGTTGGCGGGAGGCCCTCCTACGAGCAGTACTTC
13	TRBV19	.	TRBJ2-7	.	CASNPGVGYEQYF	TGTGCCAGTAATCCGGGGGTGGGTTACGAGCAGTACTTC
16	TRBV15	.	TRBJ2-7	TRBD2	CATSRDVSGGWVEQYF	TGTGCCACCAGCAGAGATGTCAGCGGGGGGTGGGTCGAGCAGTACTTC
14	TRBV10-2	.	TRBJ1-2	.	CASSESIGAYGYTF	TGCGCCAGCAGTGAGTCAATAGGAGCCTATGGCTACACCTTC
16	TRBV11-3	.	TRBJ2-3	TRBD2	CASSRRTSGSTDTQYF	TGTGCCAGCAGCCGACGGACTAGCGGGAGCACAGATACGCAGTATTTT
16	TRBV18	.	TRBJ2-4	.	CASSPRTEDAKNIQYF	TGTGCCAGCTCACCCCGGACGGAAGACGCCAAAAACATTCAGTACTTC
13	TRBV19	.	TRBJ1-5	.	CASSWTVGQPQHF	TGTGCCAGTAGTTGGACAGTTGGGCAGCCCCAGCATTTT
17	TRBV28	.	TRBJ2-7	TRBD2	CASSLMEATSGSYEQYF	TGTGCCAGCAGTTTAATGGAAGCCACTAGCGGCTCCTACGAGCAGTACTTC
15	TRBV25-1	.	TRBJ2-5	.	CASSEFTTNQETQYF	TGTGCCAGCAGTGAATTTACGACTAACCAAGAGACCCAGTACTTC
13	TRBV29-1	.	TRBJ1-2	.	CSVDVGYGYGYTF	TGCAGCGTTGATGTCGGATACGGCTATGGCTACACCTTC
13	TRBV6-5	once	TRBJ2-2	.	CASIATSTGELFF	TGTGCCAGCATTGCAACTAGCACCGGGGAGCTGTTTTTT
15	TRBV28	.	TRBJ2-5	.	CASNSPGRYQETQYF	TGTGCCAGCAACTCTCCGGGACGGTACCAAGAGACCCAGTACTTC
17	TRBV4-2	.	TRBJ2-5	.	CASSQEISGWGVETQYF	TGTGCCAGCAGCCAAGAGATAAGCGGGTGGGGGGTGGAGACCCAGTACTTC
12	TRBV4-1	.	TRBJ2-3	TRBD1	CASTQGADTQYF	TGCGCCAGCACCCAGGGGGCAGATACGCAGTATTTT
13	TRBV28	once	TRBJ2-7	.	CASSISRGVEQYF	TGTGCCAGCAGTATCTCTAGGGGGGTCGAGCAGTACTTC
14	TRBV5-4	.	TRBJ1-2	TRBD1	CASSPGQGNSGYTF	TGTGCCAGCAGCCCGGGACAGGGGAATAGTGGCTACACCTTC